This T cell receptor beta chain came from a study of stem cell transplantation in POMP-related autoinflammatory disease. Background on the study: Before transplant: CD4+ naive skewing, low CD8+ proportions, reduced cytokine secretion. After transplant, neutrophils and platelets showed 100% graft donor chimerism through one year. The study's findings and limits: PRAID patients trended toward lower TRB diversity and higher clonality in all analyzed T-cell subsets. Patients with PRAID showed a restricted number of unique TRB V-J gene pairings.

Losses at the gene ends were 0 bases for V and 12 bases for J; bases not matched to a gene: 7. Germline V gene sequence: CDR1 GTSNPN, CDR2 SVGIG (reference sequence). The CDR3 runs 13 residues. As for this clone: Its specificity is unknown.

Only in-frame clones appear in the TCRdb table, and some are missing; sequencing was by immunoSEQ multiplex PCR. Of tens of thousands of clones in the sample, approximately 90% are singletons; the top ten hold 0.6% to 0.8%. This chain uses TRBV30 with TRBJ2-1, with 8 positions matching TRBD2. The receptor was derived from a human patient with POMP-related autoinflammation and immune dysregulation (PRAID). Part of the T cell pool may stem from the graft donor. The sample consisted of CD4+ T cells from PBMCs, taken after stem cell transplantation. DNA of the CDR3: TGTGCCTGGAGTGTCCCGGGACTAGATCGGCAGTTCTTC. This encodes CAWSVPGLDRQFF.